The sequence of this T cell receptor (beta chain) was determined in a study of T-cell memory formation after mild COVID-19. Overall study findings and caveats: Contracting CD4+ clones sat mainly in CM and EM; CD8+ in EMRA. Day 15 to 85 contracting clones showed balanced CD4/CD8; later expanders leaned CD4+.

As for this clonotype: Its antigen remains unidentified.

CDR1 and CDR2 (germline): SGHRS, YFSETQ. The CDR3 contains 16 residues. Trimming pared 2 bases from V and 4 bases from J, leaving 18 bases between. TCRdb reprocessed the 5' RACE reads with MiXCR, giving one entry per CDR3 protein. Of some 330,000 distinct CDR3 sequences listed, 21% are singletons. Sequenced input: PBMCs or a T cell subset sorted from them (not recorded which). The sequence derives from an adult woman who had mild COVID-19 (a few samples of this study predate the infection). Cell type and time point are not known. The chain couples TRBV5-1 to TRBJ1-2; TRBD1 is a possible D gene (5 bases). In DNA form, the CDR3 reads TGCGCCAGCAGCTTTGGCCTGGTGGGACCCATCTATGGCTACACCTTC. This translates into CASSFGLVGPIYGYTF.